The 9 T cell receptor beta chains listed next were all sequenced from one sample in a study of blood T cell repertoires in COVID-19. Generated by immunoSEQ multiplex PCR, the TCRdb table keeps only in-frame clones and is missing some. Here the sample spans 250,000 to 300,000 clones, around 80% being singletons. Sequencing used peripheral blood. The receptors stem from a man aged 60 to 75 with acute or convalescent COVID-19.

This chain connects TRBV28 to TRBJ1-4; D is unresolved. This CDR3 has 15 amino acids. Germline CDR1 reads MDHEN; CDR2 reads SYDVKM. V was shortened by 1 base and J by 0 bases, with 6 bases between the two germline ends. The CDR3 bases are TGTGCCAGCAGTTTATTCCCATCAACTAATGAAAAACTGTTTTTT. Its protein is CASSLFPSTNEKLFF.

The CDR3 DNA reads TGTGCCAGCAGCCTACAGGGAGCCGGGGAGCTGTTTTTT. It encodes CASSLQGAGELFF. The chain uses TRBV3-1 (or the pseudogene TRBV3-2) and TRBJ2-2; D might be TRBD1 (6 bases). V lost 4 bases and J lost 6, with 9 bases in between. The CDR3 contains 13 residues. CDR1 is LGHDT and CDR2 is YNNKEL in the germline V gene (reference sequence).

The chain uses TRBV6-2 or TRBV6-3 and TRBJ2-5; TRBD1 might be the D (6 bases). V was clipped by 6 bases and J by 2 bases, with 10 bases between them. Germline lookup yields CDR1 MNHEY and CDR2 SVGEGT. CDR3 size: 13 residues. The CDR3 reads CASSRQEQETQYF. In DNA, the CDR3 is TGTGCCAGCAGCCGACAGGAACAAGAGACCCAGTACTTC.

This clone was seen more than once but under ten times. V and J are TRBV27 and TRBJ2-7; D may be TRBD1 (5 bases). The CDR3 has 13 amino acids. Trimming removed 5 bases from V and 5 bases from J, with 13 bases in between. Germline V gives CDR1 MNHEY, CDR2 SMNVEV (reference sequence). CDR3 DNA sequence: TGTGCCAGCAGTACTCCCAGGGCCCACGAGCAGTACTTC. This translates into CASSTPRAHEQYF.

In this sample, this clone turned up a few times. V usage is TRBV10-3 and J usage is TRBJ2-1; 10 bases line up with TRBD2. V shed 10 bases and J 4 bases; nucleotides not matched to a gene: 22. Germline V gene sequence: CDR1 ENHRY, CDR2 SYGVKD. The CDR3 consists of 19 residues. The CDR3 DNA follows: TGTGCCACCATCCCGGCGAGCGGGAGGGCCGAATCGGGGTACAATGAGCAGTTCTTC. Amino acids: CATIPASGRAESGYNEQFF.

This rearrangement joins TRBV6-6 to TRBJ2-5, with a weak D call TRBD1 (6 bases). Trimming stripped 6 bases from V and 2 bases from J, with 10 bases between. Germline CDR1 is MNHNY and CDR2 is SVGAGI (reference sequence). This CDR3 contains 13 residues. The CDR3 loop reads CASSDGQQETQYF. The CDR3 DNA reads as TGTGCCAGCAGCGACGGACAGCAAGAGACCCAGTACTTC.

The rearrangement joins TRBV2 to TRBJ2-2; 16 nucleotides align to TRBD2. The V gene end was trimmed by 6 bases and the J gene end by 1 base; junction bases not matched to a gene: 8. The CDR3 contains 19 residues. Looked up from germline, CDR1 is SNHLY and CDR2 is FYNNEI. The CDR3 protein is CASRGLAGGPGWNTGELFF. The CDR3 nucleotides are TGTGCCAGCAGGGGACTAGCGGGAGGGCCGGGCTGGAACACCGGGGAGCTGTTTTTT.

The chain couples TRBV2 to TRBJ2-1; possible D gene TRBD2, 5 bases. CDR1 SNHLY and CDR2 FYNNEI come from the germline V gene. The CDR3 covers 15 residues. Trimming pared 8 bases from V and 0 bases from J, leaving 14 bases between. The CDR3 region has the DNA TGTGCCAGCTCAAGCAGCGCGGGCTCCTACAATGAGCAGTTCTTC. Translating it yields CASSSSAGSYNEQFF.

The chain recombines TRBV3-1 (or the pseudogene TRBV3-2) with TRBJ2-5, with D perhaps TRBD1 (5 bases). Germline V gene data show CDR1 as LGHDT and CDR2 as YNNKEL (reference sequence). CDR3 length equals 16 residues. Trimming shortened V by 1 base and J by 5 bases, and 17 bases separated the two germline ends. The CDR3 DNA reads as TGTGCCAGCAGCCAAGGATTGATTAGGGGCCGGGAGACCCAGTACTTC. Its translation: CASSQGLIRGRETQYF.